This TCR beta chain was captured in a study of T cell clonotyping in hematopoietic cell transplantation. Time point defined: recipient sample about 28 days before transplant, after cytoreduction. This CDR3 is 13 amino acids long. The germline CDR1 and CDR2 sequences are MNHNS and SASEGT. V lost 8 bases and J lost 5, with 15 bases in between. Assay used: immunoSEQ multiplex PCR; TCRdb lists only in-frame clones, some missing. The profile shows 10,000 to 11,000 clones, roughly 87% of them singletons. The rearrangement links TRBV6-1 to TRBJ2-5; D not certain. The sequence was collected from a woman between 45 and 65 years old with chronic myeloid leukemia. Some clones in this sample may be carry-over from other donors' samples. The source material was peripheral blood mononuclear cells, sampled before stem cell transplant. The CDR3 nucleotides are TGTGCCAGCTCCGCCTCGCGAACGGAGACCCAGTACTTC. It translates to CASSASRTETQYF.